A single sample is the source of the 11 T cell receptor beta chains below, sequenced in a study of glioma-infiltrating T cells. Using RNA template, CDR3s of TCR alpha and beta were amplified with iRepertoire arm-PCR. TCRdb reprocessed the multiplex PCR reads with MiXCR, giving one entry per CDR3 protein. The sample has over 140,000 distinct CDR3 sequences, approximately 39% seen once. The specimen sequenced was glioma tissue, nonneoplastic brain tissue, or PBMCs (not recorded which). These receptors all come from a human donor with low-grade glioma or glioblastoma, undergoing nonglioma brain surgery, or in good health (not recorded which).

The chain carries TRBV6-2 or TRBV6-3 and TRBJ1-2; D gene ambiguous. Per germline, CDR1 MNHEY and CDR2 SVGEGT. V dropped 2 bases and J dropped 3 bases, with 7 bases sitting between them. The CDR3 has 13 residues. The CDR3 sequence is CASSYREDYGYTF. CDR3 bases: TGTGCCAGCAGTTACCGGGAGGACTATGGCTACACCTTC.

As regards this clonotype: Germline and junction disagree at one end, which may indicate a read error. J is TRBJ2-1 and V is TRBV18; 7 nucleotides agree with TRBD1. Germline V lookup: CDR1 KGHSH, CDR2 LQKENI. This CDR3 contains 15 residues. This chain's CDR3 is CASSPDRANYNEKFF. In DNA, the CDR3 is TGTGCCAGCTCGCCCGACAGGGCCAACTACAATGAGAAGTTCTTC.

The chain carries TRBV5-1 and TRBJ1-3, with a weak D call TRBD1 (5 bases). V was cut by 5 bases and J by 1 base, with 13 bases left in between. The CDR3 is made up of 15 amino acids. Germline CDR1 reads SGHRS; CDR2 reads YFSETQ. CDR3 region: CASRDGGTSGNTIYF. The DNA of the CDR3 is TGCGCCAGCAGGGACGGGGGTACATCTGGAAACACCATATATTTT.

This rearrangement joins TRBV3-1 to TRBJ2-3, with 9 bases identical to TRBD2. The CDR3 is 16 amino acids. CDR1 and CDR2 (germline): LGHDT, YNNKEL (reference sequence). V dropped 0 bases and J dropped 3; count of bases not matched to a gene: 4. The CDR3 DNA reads TGTGCCAGCAGCCAAGAGATAGCGGGAGAGACAGATACGCAGTATTTT. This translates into CASSQEIAGETDTQYF.

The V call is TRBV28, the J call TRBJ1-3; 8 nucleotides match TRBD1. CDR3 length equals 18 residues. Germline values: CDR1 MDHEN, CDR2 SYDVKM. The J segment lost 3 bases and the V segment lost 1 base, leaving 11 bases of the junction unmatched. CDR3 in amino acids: CASSLLGQVRSVGNTIYF. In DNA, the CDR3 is TGTGCCAGCAGTTTATTGGGACAGGTCCGGAGTGTTGGAAACACCATATATTTT.

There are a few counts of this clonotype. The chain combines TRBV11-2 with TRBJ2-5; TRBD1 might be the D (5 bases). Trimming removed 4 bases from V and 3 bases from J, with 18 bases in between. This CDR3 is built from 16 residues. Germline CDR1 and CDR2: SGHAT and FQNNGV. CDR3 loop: CASSSIILDTEETQYF. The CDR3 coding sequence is TGTGCCAGCAGCTCCATTATCCTGGACACTGAAGAGACCCAGTACTTC.

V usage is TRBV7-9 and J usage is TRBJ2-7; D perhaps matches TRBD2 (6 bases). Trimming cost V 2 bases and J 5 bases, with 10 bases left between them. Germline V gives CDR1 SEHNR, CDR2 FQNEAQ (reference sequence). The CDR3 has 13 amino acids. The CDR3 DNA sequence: TGTGCCAGCAGCTTATCGGGACTCCACGAGCAGTACTTC. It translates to CASSLSGLHEQYF.

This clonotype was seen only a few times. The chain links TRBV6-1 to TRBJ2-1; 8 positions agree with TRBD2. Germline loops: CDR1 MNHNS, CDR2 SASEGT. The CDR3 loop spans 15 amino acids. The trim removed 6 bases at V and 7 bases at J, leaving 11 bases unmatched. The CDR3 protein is CASRFGGSGVNEQFF. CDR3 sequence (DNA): TGTGCCAGCAGGTTTGGGGGTAGCGGGGTTAATGAGCAGTTCTTC.

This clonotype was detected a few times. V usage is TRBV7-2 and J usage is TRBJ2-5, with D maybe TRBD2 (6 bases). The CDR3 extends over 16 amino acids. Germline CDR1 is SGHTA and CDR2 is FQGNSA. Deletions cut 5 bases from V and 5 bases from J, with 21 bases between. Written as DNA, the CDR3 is TGTGCCAGCAGCCCAACCCAACCGGGGGTTGGGGAGACCCAGTACTTC. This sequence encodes CASSPTQPGVGETQYF.

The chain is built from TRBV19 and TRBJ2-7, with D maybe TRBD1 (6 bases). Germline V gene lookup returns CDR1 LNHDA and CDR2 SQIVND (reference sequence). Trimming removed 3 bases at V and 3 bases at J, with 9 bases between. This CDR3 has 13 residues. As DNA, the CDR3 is TGTGCCAGTAGTATGAGAGGGGGCTACGAGCAGTACTTC. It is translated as CASSMRGGYEQYF.

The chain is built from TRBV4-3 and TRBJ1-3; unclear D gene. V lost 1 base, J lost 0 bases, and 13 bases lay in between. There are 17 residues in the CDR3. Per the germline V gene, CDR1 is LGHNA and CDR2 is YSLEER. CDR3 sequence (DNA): TGCGCCAGCAGCCAAGTAGCGGCAACGTACTCTGGAAACACCATATATTTT. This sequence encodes CASSQVAATYSGNTIYF.